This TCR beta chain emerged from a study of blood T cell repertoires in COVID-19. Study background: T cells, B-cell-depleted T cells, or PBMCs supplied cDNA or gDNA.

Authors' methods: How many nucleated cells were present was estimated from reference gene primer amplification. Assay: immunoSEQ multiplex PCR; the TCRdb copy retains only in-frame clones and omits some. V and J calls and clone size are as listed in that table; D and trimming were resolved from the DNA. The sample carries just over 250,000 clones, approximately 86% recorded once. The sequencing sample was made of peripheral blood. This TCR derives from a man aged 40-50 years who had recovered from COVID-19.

The CDR3 coding sequence is TGTGCCACCACTACCACCCATCTCCCGGGTCTCTCTGGGGCCAACGTCCTGACTTTC. Its translation: CATTTTHLPGLSGANVLTF. The genes are TRBV15 and TRBJ2-6; D is uncertain. Trimming removed 7 bases at V and 0 bases at J, with 22 bases between. Germline V gives CDR1 LNHNV, CDR2 YYDKDF (reference sequence). The CDR3 runs to 19 residues.